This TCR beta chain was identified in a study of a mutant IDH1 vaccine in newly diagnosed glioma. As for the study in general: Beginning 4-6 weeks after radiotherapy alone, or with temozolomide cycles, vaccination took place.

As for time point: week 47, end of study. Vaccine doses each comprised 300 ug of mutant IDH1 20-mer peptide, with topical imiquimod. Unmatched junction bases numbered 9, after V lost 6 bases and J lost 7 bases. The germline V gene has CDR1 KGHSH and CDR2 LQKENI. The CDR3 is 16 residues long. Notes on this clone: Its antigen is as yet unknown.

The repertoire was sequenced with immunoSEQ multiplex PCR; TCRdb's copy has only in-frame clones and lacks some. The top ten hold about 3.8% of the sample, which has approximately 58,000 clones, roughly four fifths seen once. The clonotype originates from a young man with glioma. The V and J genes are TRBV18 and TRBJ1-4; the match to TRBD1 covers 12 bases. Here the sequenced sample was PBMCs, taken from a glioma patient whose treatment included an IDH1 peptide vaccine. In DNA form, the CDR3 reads TGTGCCAGCTCGCTCCAGCGGGACAGGGGGCGTGAAAAACTGTTTTTT. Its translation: CASSLQRDRGREKLFF.